This T cell receptor beta chain was identified during a study of CD8+ T cells in alopecia areata. Study background: Treated patients took oral tofacitinib at 5 to 10 mg twice daily.

Of note for this clone: Its target is not known.

In each case, RNA was isolated and then reverse transcribed into cDNA as the sequencing template. Profiled with immunoSEQ multiplex PCR; TCRdb holds only in-frame clones, not every one. In the table there are 180,000 or so clones, roughly 65% of which are singletons. Regarding the study as a whole: Higher clonality and more expanded CD8+ clones appeared in lesional than normal scalp.

Germline V gives CDR1 SGHDN, CDR2 FVKESK. The CDR3 loop spans 17 amino acids. Trimming removed 0 bases from V and 10 bases from J; junction bases left unmatched: 14. The sequence derives from a human donor with alopecia areata. The chain employs TRBV14 and TRBJ2-4; 8 bases agree with TRBD2. The sample was CD4+ T cells sorted from blood, taken at week 0. The CDR3 is CASSQEGLAGLVGIQYF. The CDR3 DNA reads TGTGCCAGCAGCCAAGAGGGTTTAGCGGGGCTCGTGGGGATTCAGTACTTC.